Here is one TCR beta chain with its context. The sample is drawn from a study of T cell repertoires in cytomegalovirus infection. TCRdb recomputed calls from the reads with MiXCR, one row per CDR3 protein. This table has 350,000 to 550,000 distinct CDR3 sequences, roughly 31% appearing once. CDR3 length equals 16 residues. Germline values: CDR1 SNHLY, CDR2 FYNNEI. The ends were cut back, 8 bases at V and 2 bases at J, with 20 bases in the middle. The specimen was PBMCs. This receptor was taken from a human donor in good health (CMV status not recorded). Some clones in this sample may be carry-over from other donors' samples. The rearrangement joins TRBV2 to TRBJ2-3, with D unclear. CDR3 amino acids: CASSRLKETSTDTQYF. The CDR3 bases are TGTGCCAGCTCGAGATTGAAAGAGACCTCCACAGATACGCAGTATTTT.